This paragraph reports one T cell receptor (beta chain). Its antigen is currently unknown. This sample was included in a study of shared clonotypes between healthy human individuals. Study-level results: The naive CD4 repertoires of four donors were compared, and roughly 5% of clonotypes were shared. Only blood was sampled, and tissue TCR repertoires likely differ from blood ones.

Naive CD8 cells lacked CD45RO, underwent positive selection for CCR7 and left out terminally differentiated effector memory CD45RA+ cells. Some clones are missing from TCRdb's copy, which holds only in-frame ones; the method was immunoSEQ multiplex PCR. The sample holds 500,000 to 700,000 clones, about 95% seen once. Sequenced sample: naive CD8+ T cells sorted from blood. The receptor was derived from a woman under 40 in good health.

The chain's CDR3 is CASSYSGLAGTYEQYF. DNA for the CDR3: TGTGCCAGCAGTTACTCCGGACTAGCGGGAACCTACGAGCAGTACTTC. The V gene is TRBV6-5, the J gene TRBJ2-7, with 12 positions matching TRBD2. The trim removed 0 bases at V and 2 bases at J, leaving 2 bases unmatched. The germline gives CDR1 MNHEY, CDR2 SVGAGI. The CDR3 length is 16 residues.